This is a list of T cell receptor beta chains from one sample in a study of OX40 agonist ivuxolimab in advanced cancers. The method was immunoSEQ multiplex PCR; TCRdb's version includes in-frame clones alone and lacks a portion of them. The sample carries about 90,000 clones, around 90% recorded once. The source material was CD4+ or CD8+ T cells sorted from blood, sampled in a trial of the OX40 agonist ivuxolimab. These receptors came from an adult with an advanced solid tumor such as melanoma, head and neck, liver or kidney cancer. Each CDR3 is given with its conserved first and last residue. D genes are given only for firm matches. The size of a clone is reported for some rows only, either as once, few or many, or as a class for expanded clones.

j_call,clone_size,v_call,d_call,cdr3_nt,cdr3_aa
TRBJ1-1,.,TRBV5-8,.,TGTGCCAGCAGCTTCCTTCACCTTGAAGCTTTCTTT,CASSFLHLEAFF
TRBJ1-1,.,TRBV6-5,TRBD1,TGTGCCAGCAGTTCCACAGGGGGCTTCGGGAACACTGAAGCTTTCTTT,CASSSTGGFGNTEAFF
TRBJ2-3,.,TRBV15,TRBD2,TGTGCCACCGGCCGACGTAGCGGGGGGACTGATACGCAGTATTTT,CATGRRSGGTDTQYF
TRBJ1-6,.,TRBV5-8,.,TGTGCCAGCAGAGGTAACATGGACGCACCCCTCCACTTT,CASRGNMDAPLHF
TRBJ1-3,.,TRBV18,.,TGTGCCAGCTCCTACTCGGCGGCGTCCTCTGGAAACACCATATATTTT,CASSYSAASSGNTIYF
TRBJ1-3,.,TRBV5-4,.,TGTGCCAGCAGCAATCCAGGGAGGAACACCATATATTTT,CASSNPGRNTIYF
TRBJ2-4,.,TRBV14,TRBD2,TGTGCCAGCAGCCCACTAGCGGGCCCCGAGAACATTCAGTACTTC,CASSPLAGPENIQYF
TRBJ2-5,.,TRBV5-1,.,TGCGCCAGCAGCGCGAATGGACAGCAAGAGACCCAGTACTTC,CASSANGQQETQYF
TRBJ1-1,.,TRBV29-1,.,TGCAGCGTTGCGATAGGGCCCAACACTGAAGCTTTCTTT,CSVAIGPNTEAFF
TRBJ2-5,.,TRBV27,.,TGTGCCAGCAGTCCCAGCCATCTACCGGGAGAGACCCAGTACTTC,CASSPSHLPGETQYF
TRBJ1-2,.,TRBV10-1,.,TGCGCCAGCAGTGAGACAGGGAGGGACTATGGCTACACCTTC,CASSETGRDYGYTF
TRBJ2-3,.,TRBV5-1,.,TGCGCCAGCAGCACTGAGGGAACGCAGTATTTT,CASSTEGTQYF
TRBJ1-3,.,TRBV4-1,.,TGCGCCAGCAGCCAAGCTAATTCACAGCTCTCTGGAAACACCATATATTTT,CASSQANSQLSGNTIYF
TRBJ2-3,.,TRBV2,.,TGTGCCAGCAGTGATCGGCAGTTCACAGATACGCAGTATTTT,CASSDRQFTDTQYF
TRBJ1-5,.,TRBV19,TRBD1,TGTGCCAGTCGGGACAGACATAGCAATCAGCCCCAGCATTTT,CASRDRHSNQPQHF
TRBJ2-1,.,TRBV5-6,.,TGTGCCAGCAGCCCCGGTGCTAGGGTCAATGAGCAGTTCTTC,CASSPGARVNEQFF
TRBJ1-1,.,TRBV5-4,.,TGTGCCAGCAGCCTAAAGACAGGGAACACTGAAGCTTTCTTT,CASSLKTGNTEAFF
TRBJ2-3,.,TRBV5-6,.,TGTGCCAGCAGCTTGGGACCATCGAACACAGATACGCAGTATTTT,CASSLGPSNTDTQYF
TRBJ2-1,.,TRBV19,TRBD2,TGTGCCAGTAGTATAACTGGAGCGGGGGGAGGCAATGAGCAGTTCTTC,CASSITGAGGGNEQFF
TRBJ1-2,.,TRBV5-6,TRBD1,TGTGCCAGCAGCTTGGGGACAGGGACCTATGGCTACACCTTC,CASSLGTGTYGYTF
TRBJ2-1,.,TRBV7-2,TRBD2,TGTGCCAGCAGCAGGCGGGGGGGCGTAAATGAGCAGTTCTTC,CASSRRGGVNEQFF
TRBJ1-1,once,TRBV19,TRBD1,TGTGCCAGTAGTATAGGTGGGACAGGGGCCACTGAAGCTTTCTTT,CASSIGGTGATEAFF
TRBJ2-1,.,TRBV30,.,TGTGCCTGGAGTGTAGGTCCCCAGGGGCGATTTCAGTTCTTC,CAWSVGPQGRFQFF
TRBJ2-2,.,TRBV27,TRBD1,TGTGCCAGCATAATCAGGGGGACCAAAGGAAAGACCGGGGAGCTGTTTTTT,CASIIRGTKGKTGELFF
TRBJ1-5,.,TRBV6-1,.,TGTGCCAGCAGTGAAGAACTTACAGGCTTGAGGCTCACGGCCCAGCATTTT,CASSEELTGLRLTAQHF
TRBJ2-2,once,TRBV10-3,.,TGTGCCATCAGTTTTACTAGCCCCACCGGGGAGCTGTTTTTT,CAISFTSPTGELFF
TRBJ1-2,.,TRBV30,.,TGTGCCTGGACCGTCACAGGTTATGGCTACACCTTC,CAWTVTGYGYTF
TRBJ2-2,.,TRBV5-5,TRBD1,TGTGCCAGCAGCTCCTACGGGACAGGAGTTCCCGGGGAGCTGTTTTTT,CASSSYGTGVPGELFF
TRBJ1-5,.,TRBV11-2,.,TGTGCCAGCAGCTGGGGGGCAGTCCCAAATCAGCCCCAGCATTTT,CASSWGAVPNQPQHF
TRBJ2-5,.,TRBV10-3,.,TGTGCCATCAGTGAGTCGAGGGGCGAAGAGACCCAGTACTTC,CAISESRGEETQYF
TRBJ1-2,.,TRBV20-1,.,TGCAGTGCGCCCATGTATGGCTACACCTTC,CSAPMYGYTF
TRBJ1-1,.,TRBV7-2,.,TGTGCCAGCAGGATGAACACTGAAGCTTTCTTT,CASRMNTEAFF